This entry lists 30 T cell receptor beta chains sequenced from one sample in a study of blood T cells in healthy people across ages (dated by TCRdb to between 2014 and 2017). Libraries came from 5' RACE. Sequencer: Illumina HiSeq 2500. The second PCR ran for roughly 7 to 11 cycles and used a J-beta primer mix along with a sample-barcoded 5' primer. Using fastp at Q25 and MiXCR, TCRdb reprocessed the public reads and kept productive beta chains. Duplicate CDR3 protein sequences are folded into a single record with the most common DNA and genes. The sample table shows 750,000 or so distinct CDR3 sequences, and 25% are seen once. In total, the top ten clones hold roughly a tenth of the sample. The data were also submitted as part of a second study, on T cells of mothers and their children.

The sequencing input was blood. The receptors here all came from a boy under 18 in good health.

This chain uses TRBV2 with TRBJ1-1; perhaps TRBD1 as D (5 bases). CDR1 and CDR2 (germline): SNHLY, FYNNEI. The CDR3 consists of 14 residues. V was shortened by 4 bases and J by 1 base, with 10 bases between the two germline ends. CDR3 loop: CASSVRTQNTEAFF. CDR3 in DNA: TGTGCCAGCAGTGTAAGGACACAGAACACTGAAGCTTTCTTT. Based on the CDR3 plus reference TRBV2 and TRBJ1-1, the full variable domain is EPEVTQTPSHQVTQMGQEVILRCVPISNHLYFYWYRQILGQKVEFLVSFYNNEISEKSEIFDDQFSVERPDGSNFTLKIRSTKLEDSAMYFCASSVRTQNTEAFFGQGTRLTVV.

The J gene is TRBJ1-6, the V gene TRBV9; TRBD1 matches 7 bases. The CDR3 runs to 15 residues. V was clipped by 4 bases and J by 7 bases; unmatched bases: 8. Germline CDR1 SGDLS, CDR2 YYNGEE. The CDR3 region has the DNA TGTGCCAGCAGCCCCCAGGACAGGCAAAATTCACCCCTCCACTTT. It translates to CASSPQDRQNSPLHF.

The V call is TRBV14, the J call TRBJ2-1, with D unresolved. Between the trimmed V and J ends, which lost 1 base and 7 bases, there was a span of 8 bases. Germline V gene lookup returns CDR1 SGHDN and CDR2 FVKESK. The CDR3 spans 13 residues. The DNA for the CDR3 is TGTGCCAGCAGCCAAGTCGGCAGGAATGAGCAGTTCTTC. Its translation: CASSQVGRNEQFF.

The V and J genes are TRBV24-1 and TRBJ2-7; no reliable D call. The V gene lost 1 base and the J gene lost 4 bases, with 4 bases spanning the gap. The CDR3 is 12 amino acids. CDR1 and CDR2 from the germline V gene are KGHDR and SFDVKD. CDR3 amino acids: CATSDFGYEQYF. In DNA form, the CDR3 reads TGTGCCACCAGTGATTTCGGTTACGAGCAGTACTTC.

For this clonotype: A read error may account for a junction end that differs from germline. This CDR3 is CSARGLAAYNEQLF. CDR3 DNA: TGCAGTGCTAGGGGACTAGCGGCCTACAATGAGCAGCTCTTC. The chain couples TRBV20-1 to TRBJ2-1; 11 bases line up with TRBD2. Germline V gene data show CDR1 as DFQATT and CDR2 as SNEGSKA (reference sequence). This CDR3 region has 14 residues.

The chain couples TRBV11-2 to TRBJ2-1, with a possible D match to TRBD2 (5 bases). From germline, CDR1 is SGHAT and CDR2 FQNNGV. The CDR3 is 15 residues long. V was cut by 5 bases and J by 6 bases, with 17 bases left in between. As DNA, the CDR3 is TGTGCCAGCAGCCGCCTAACTAGTTCAGGCAATGAGCAGTTCTTC. It codes for CASSRLTSSGNEQFF.

The rearrangement joins TRBV28 to TRBJ1-4, with 7 bases lining up with TRBD1. The length of the CDR3 is 17 residues. V was clipped by 2 bases and J by 1 base; unmatched bases: 7. Germline values: CDR1 MDHEN, CDR2 SYDVKM. The CDR3 loop is CASSLESRQGTNEKLFF. For the CDR3, the DNA is TGTGCCAGCAGTTTAGAGTCCCGACAGGGAACTAATGAAAAACTGTTTTTT. Full variable domain (remainder filled in from reference TRBV28 and TRBJ1-4): DVKVTQSSRYLVKRTGEKVFLECVQDMDHENMFWYRQDPGLGLRLIYFSYDVKMKEKGDIPEGYSVSREKKERFSLILESASTNQTSMYLCASSLESRQGTNEKLFFGSGTQLSVL.

In its sample, this clonotype was seen a few times. This chain connects TRBV5-8 to TRBJ1-2; tentative D call: TRBD1 (5 bases). The V gene lost 4 bases and the J gene lost 8 bases, with 12 bases spanning the gap. Per germline, CDR1 SGHTS and CDR2 YDEGEE. CDR3 length: 12 residues. CDR3 sequence reads: CASSLHKGGYTF. The CDR3, as DNA: TGTGCCAGCAGCCTTCACAAGGGGGGCTACACCTTC.

The chain uses TRBV3-1 and TRBJ2-7; perhaps TRBD2 as D (6 bases). Trimming took 0 bases from V and 5 from J, leaving 14 bases between them. Germline V gives CDR1 LGHDT, CDR2 YNNKEL (reference sequence). There are 15 residues in the CDR3. CDR3 sequence: CASSQEGGVPHEQYF. DNA of the CDR3: TGTGCCAGCAGCCAAGAAGGAGGGGTCCCCCACGAGCAGTACTTC.

This clonotype showed up just a few times. This chain connects TRBV20-1 to TRBJ2-5; D is possibly TRBD1 (6 bases). The J call may be incorrect, as the DNA end agrees better with TRBJ2-7. This CDR3 region has 13 residues. Germline V gives CDR1 DFQATT, CDR2 SNEGSKA (reference sequence). This CDR3 is CSARGAGTYEQYF. The CDR3, as DNA: TGCAGTGCTAGGGGGGCAGGGACCTACGAGCAGTACTTC.

The chain has TRBV11-3 and TRBJ1-3; D unclear. This CDR3 has 13 residues. The germline V gene has CDR1 SGHNT and CDR2 YENEEA. V dropped 5 bases and J dropped 1 base, with 6 bases sitting between them. The CDR3 here is CASSVKSGNTIYF. The CDR3 DNA is TGTGCCAGCAGCGTAAAGTCTGGAAACACCATATATTTT.

This clonotype was counted only a few times. The chain carries TRBV2 and TRBJ2-2; D may match TRBD1 or TRBD2 (6 bases each). Trimming stripped 1 base from V and 6 bases from J, with 9 bases between. Germline CDR1 and CDR2: SNHLY and FYNNEI. The CDR3 has 14 amino acids. This CDR3 reads CASSEEGGPGELFF. The DNA of the CDR3 is TGTGCCAGCAGTGAAGAGGGGGGCCCCGGGGAGCTGTTTTTT.

The V gene is TRBV5-1, the J gene TRBJ2-7; 9 bases line up with TRBD1. V shed 4 bases and J 5 bases; nucleotides not matched to a gene: 13. CDR1 and CDR2 (germline): SGHRS, YFSETQ. The CDR3 consists of 16 residues. The CDR3 coding sequence is TGCGCCAGCAGCCGAAGACCGGGACAGGGAGTGCACGAGCAGTACTTC. This translates into CASSRRPGQGVHEQYF.

Points on this clonotype: Germline and junction disagree at one end, which may indicate a read error. This sequence joins TRBV20-1 and TRBJ1-1, with D possibly being TRBD1 (6 bases). This CDR3 spans 13 amino acids. CDR1 is DFQATT, CDR2 SNEGSKA, per germline (reference sequence). The CDR3, as DNA: TGCAGTGCAAGAGGTCGAGGGGGACCTGAAGCTTTCTTT. Translated, it gives CSARGRGGPEAFF.

This clonotype was detected only a few times. The chain is built from TRBV10-2 and TRBJ1-1; D is uncertain. This CDR3 has 14 amino acids. Trimming took off 4 bases at V and 6 bases at J, with 15 bases between the two ends. The germline V gene encodes CDR1 WSHSY and CDR2 SAAADI. The CDR3 spells CASSGSSWESEAFF. The CDR3 region has the DNA TGCGCCAGCAGTGGATCCAGCTGGGAATCTGAAGCTTTCTTT.

The V and J genes are TRBV12-3 or TRBV12-4 and TRBJ2-3, with TRBD1 matching over 8 bases. Trimming removed 5 bases from V and 7 bases from J; junction bases left unmatched: 8. The CDR3 is 14 amino acids. Here the CDR3 DNA reads TGTGCCAGCAGTCCGCAGGGGGCCGGAAATACGCAGTATTTT. Protein product: CASSPQGAGNTQYF.

Only a few counts were recorded for this clonotype. The V gene is TRBV24-1, the J gene TRBJ2-5; D might be TRBD1 or TRBD2, each matching 7 bases. TRBJ2-1 matches the DNA end more closely, so the J call is doubtful. Germline CDR1 reads KGHDR; CDR2 reads SFDVKD. This CDR3 is built from 13 residues. In DNA form, the CDR3 reads TGTGCCACCAGGGCGACAGGGCGGGAGGAGCAGTTCTTC. Protein product: CATRATGREEQFF.

Only a few counts were recorded for this clonotype. V is TRBV6-5 and J is TRBJ1-1, with D hard to call. The CDR3 consists of 13 residues. Trimming shortened V by 0 bases and J by 8 bases, and 10 bases separated the two germline ends. CDR1 MNHEY and CDR2 SVGAGI come from the germline V gene. The CDR3, as DNA: TGTGCCAGCAGTTACTCTGAGACCAGAGAAGCTTTCTTT. Protein sequence: CASSYSETREAFF.

V gene TRBV20-1 combines with J gene TRBJ2-7, with 8 bases aligning to TRBD2. Germline-derived CDR1 and CDR2 are DFQATT and SNEGSKA (reference sequence). V lost 4 bases to trimming and J lost 2 bases; unmatched junction nucleotides: 19. The CDR3 length is 18 residues. CDR3 residues: CSATLQPYTGTRAYEQYF. CDR3 nucleotides: TGCAGTGCTACCCTCCAGCCCTATACCGGGACTAGGGCCTACGAGCAGTACTTC.

In its sample, this clonotype was seen a few times. The chain is built from TRBV10-3 and TRBJ2-3; TRBD2 agrees at 9 bases. V gave up 10 bases and J gave up 3 bases; unmatched junction bases: 11. This CDR3 is built from 15 residues. Germline loops: CDR1 ENHRY, CDR2 SYGVKD. CDR3 loop: CATAGGRLQTDTQYF. For the CDR3, the DNA is TGTGCCACCGCGGGGGGGCGCCTTCAAACAGATACGCAGTATTTT.

This clonotype was picked up a small number of times. The V and J genes are TRBV6-1 and TRBJ1-4; D is undetermined. CDR1 is MNHNS and CDR2 is SASEGT in the germline V gene. The CDR3 length is 14 residues. V lost 3 bases to trimming and J lost 6 bases, with 11 bases between them. The chain's CDR3 is CASSDSQSDEKLFF. The CDR3 nucleotides are TGTGCCAGCAGTGATTCACAGTCGGATGAAAAACTGTTTTTT.

This clonotype was seen a handful of times. This chain uses TRBV11-2 with TRBJ2-3; no clear D gene. V was pared by 3 bases and J by 5 bases, with 12 bases between. Germline values: CDR1 SGHAT, CDR2 FQNNGV. The CDR3 contains 14 residues. The CDR3 coding sequence is TGTGCCAGCAGCTTTAGCCGCGGAGTAGATACGCAGTATTTT. It is translated as CASSFSRGVDTQYF.

The chain uses TRBV28 and TRBJ2-7; the D is unclear. Looked up from germline, CDR1 is MDHEN and CDR2 is SYDVKM. Trimming removed 3 bases at V and 5 bases at J, with 11 bases between. The length of the CDR3 is 13 residues. CDR3 nucleotide sequence: TGTGCCAGCAGTTTGATAGTTACCCACGAGCAGTACTTC. It encodes CASSLIVTHEQYF.

The chain has TRBV29-1 and TRBJ2-1; tentatively, D is TRBD2 (6 bases). The germline V gene encodes CDR1 SQVTM and CDR2 ANQGSEA. V shed 0 bases and J shed 3 bases, with 21 bases lying between them. The CDR3 runs to 18 residues. Written as DNA, the CDR3 is TGCAGCGTTGAAGATCTCCGAGGCGGCCTAGCGATCTACAATGAGCAGTTCTTC. Its protein is CSVEDLRGGLAIYNEQFF.

The chain is built from TRBV24-1 and TRBJ2-7, with D uncertain. Germline assignment: CDR1 KGHDR and CDR2 SFDVKD. The CDR3 is 13 residues long. Trimming left V 4 bases short and J 4 bases short, with 10 bases between. The CDR3 sequence is CATSDPIRYEQYF. CDR3 nucleotides: TGTGCCACCAGTGACCCGATTAGATACGAGCAGTACTTC.

The chain is built from TRBV20-1 and TRBJ2-1; 7 bases match TRBD2. There are 15 residues in the CDR3. Germline V gene lookup returns CDR1 DFQATT and CDR2 SNEGSKA (reference sequence). V shed 5 bases, J shed 4 bases, and the junction held 11 bases outside the gene matches. The CDR3 spells CSAGNTAGPYNEQFF. DNA of the CDR3: TGCAGTGCTGGGAATACAGCGGGACCATACAATGAGCAGTTCTTC.

This clonotype was counted ten times or more. This chain joins TRBV5-1 and TRBJ2-5; tentatively, D is TRBD1 (5 bases). Germline V gives CDR1 SGHRS, CDR2 YFSETQ. The CDR3 consists of 14 residues. V gave up 5 bases and J gave up 2 bases, with 13 bases separating them. The CDR3 region has the DNA TGCGCCAGCAGATTCGGCACAGGTCAAGAGACCCAGTACTTC. It is translated as CASRFGTGQETQYF.

This clonotype was counted only a few times. The rearrangement joins TRBV28 to TRBJ2-5; D is unresolved. Germline CDR1 and CDR2: MDHEN and SYDVKM. V lost 3 bases and J lost 2, with 7 bases in between. The CDR3 sequence is 13 residues long. Written as DNA, the CDR3 is TGTGCCAGCAGTTTCGAGTGGCAAGAGACCCAGTACTTC. The encoded protein is CASSFEWQETQYF.

Ten or more counts support this clonotype. The CDR3 DNA is TGCAGCGTTGAATCTTTGAACCAAGAGACCCAGTACTTC. Translated: CSVESLNQETQYF. This chain uses TRBV29-1 with TRBJ2-5, with D uncertain. V lost 2 bases to trimming and J lost 0 bases, with 7 bases between them. Germline CDR1 is SQVTM and CDR2 is ANQGSEA. There are 13 residues in the CDR3.

This clonotype occurred a few times. CDR3 loop: CASIPGTLGWGYTF. The CDR3 nucleotides read TGTGCCAGCATTCCTGGGACCCTCGGTTGGGGCTACACCTTC. This rearrangement joins TRBV2 to TRBJ1-2; D may be TRBD1 (5 bases). This CDR3 spans 14 amino acids. Germline assignment: CDR1 SNHLY and CDR2 FYNNEI. V was pared by 7 bases and J by 8 bases, with 20 bases between.